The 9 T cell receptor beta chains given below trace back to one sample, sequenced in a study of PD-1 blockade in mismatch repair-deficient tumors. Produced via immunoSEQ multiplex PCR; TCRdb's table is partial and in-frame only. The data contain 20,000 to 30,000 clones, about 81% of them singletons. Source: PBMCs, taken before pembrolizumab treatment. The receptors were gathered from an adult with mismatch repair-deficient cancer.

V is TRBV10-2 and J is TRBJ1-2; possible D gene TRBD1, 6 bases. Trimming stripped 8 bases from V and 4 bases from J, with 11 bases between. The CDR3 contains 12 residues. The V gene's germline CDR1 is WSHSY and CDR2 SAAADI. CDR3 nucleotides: TGCGCCAGCCAGACAGGCCTCTATGGCTACACCTTC. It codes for CASQTGLYGYTF.

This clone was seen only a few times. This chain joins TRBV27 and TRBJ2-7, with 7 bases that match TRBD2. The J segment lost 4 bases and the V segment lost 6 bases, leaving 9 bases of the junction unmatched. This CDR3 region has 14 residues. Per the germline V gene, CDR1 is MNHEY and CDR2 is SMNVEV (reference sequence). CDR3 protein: CASSSSGGIYEQYF. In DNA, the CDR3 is TGTGCCAGCAGCTCTAGCGGAGGAATTTACGAGCAGTACTTC.

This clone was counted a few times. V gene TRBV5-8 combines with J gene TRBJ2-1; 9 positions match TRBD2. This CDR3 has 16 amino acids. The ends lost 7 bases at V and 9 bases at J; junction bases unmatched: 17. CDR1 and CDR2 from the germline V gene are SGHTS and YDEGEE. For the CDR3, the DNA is TGTGCCAGCGGGTTCCGAGCTAGCGGGATGGTCGGTGAGCAGTTCTTC. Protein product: CASGFRASGMVGEQFF.

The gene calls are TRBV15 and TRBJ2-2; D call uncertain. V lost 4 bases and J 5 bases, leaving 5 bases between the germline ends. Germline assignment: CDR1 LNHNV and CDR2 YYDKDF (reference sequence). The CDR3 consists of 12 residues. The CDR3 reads CATSTYTGELFF. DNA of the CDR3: TGTGCCACCAGCACTTATACCGGGGAGCTGTTTTTT.

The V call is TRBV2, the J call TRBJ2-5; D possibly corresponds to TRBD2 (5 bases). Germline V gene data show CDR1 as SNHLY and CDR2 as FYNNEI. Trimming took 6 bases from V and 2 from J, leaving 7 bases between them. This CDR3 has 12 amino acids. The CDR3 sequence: CASRLGQETQYF. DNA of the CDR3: TGTGCCAGCAGACTAGGACAAGAGACCCAGTACTTC. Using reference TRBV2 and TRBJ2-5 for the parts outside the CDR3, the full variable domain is EPEVTQTPSHQVTQMGQEVILRCVPISNHLYFYWYRQILGQKVEFLVSFYNNEISEKSEIFDDQFSVERPDGSNFTLKIRSTKLEDSAMYFCASRLGQETQYFGPGTRLLVL.

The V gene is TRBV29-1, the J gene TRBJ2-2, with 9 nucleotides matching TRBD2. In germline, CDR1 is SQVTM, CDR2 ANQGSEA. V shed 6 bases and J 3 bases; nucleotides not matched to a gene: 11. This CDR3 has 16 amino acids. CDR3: CSVVSSGERDTGELFF. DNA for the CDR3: TGCAGCGTCGTTTCTAGCGGGGAAAGGGACACCGGGGAGCTGTTTTTT.

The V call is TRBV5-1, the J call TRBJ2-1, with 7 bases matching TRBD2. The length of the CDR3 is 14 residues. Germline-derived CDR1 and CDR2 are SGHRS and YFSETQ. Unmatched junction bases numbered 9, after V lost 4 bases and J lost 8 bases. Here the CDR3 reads CASSVTSASDEQFF. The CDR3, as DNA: TGCGCCAGCAGCGTTACTAGCGCGTCGGATGAGCAGTTCTTC. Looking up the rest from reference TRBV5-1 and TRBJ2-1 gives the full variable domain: KAGVTQTPRYLIKTRGQQVTLSCSPISGHRSVSWYQQTPGQGLQFLFEYFSETQRNKGNFPGRFSGRQFSNSRSEMNVSTLELGDSALYLCASSVTSASDEQFFGPGTRLTVL.

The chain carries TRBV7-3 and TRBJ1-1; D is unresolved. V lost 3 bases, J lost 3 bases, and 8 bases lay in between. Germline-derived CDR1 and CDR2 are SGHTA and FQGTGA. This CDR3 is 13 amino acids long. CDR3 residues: CASSFSPDTEAFF. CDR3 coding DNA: TGTGCCAGCAGCTTTTCCCCCGACACTGAAGCTTTCTTT. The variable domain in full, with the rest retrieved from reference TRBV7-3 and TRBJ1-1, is GAGVSQTPSNKVTEKGKYVELRCDPISGHTALYWYRQSLGQGPEFLIYFQGTGAADDSGLPNDRFFAVRPEGSVSTLKIQRTERGDSAVYLCASSFSPDTEAFFGQGTRLTVV.

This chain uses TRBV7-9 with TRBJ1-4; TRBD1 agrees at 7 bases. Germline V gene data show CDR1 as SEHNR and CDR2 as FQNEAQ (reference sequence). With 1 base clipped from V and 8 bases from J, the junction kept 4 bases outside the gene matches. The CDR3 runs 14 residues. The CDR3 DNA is TGTGCCAGCAGCTTAGGGACAGGAGGCGAAAAACTGTTTTTT. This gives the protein CASSLGTGGEKLFF.